This record looks at one T cell receptor beta chain sequence and its context. With 60 Vbeta and 13 Jbeta primers, the PCR was carried out. The authors' processing: About 83 million unique TCR beta chains, roughly 11 million shared, were counted in a later analysis. Only in-frame clones appear in the TCRdb table, and some are missing; sequencing was by immunoSEQ multiplex PCR. V and J calls plus clone size are reproduced from that table; the DNA served to infer D and trimming. The data contain almost 95,000 clones, over 65% of them singletons. This sample was included in a study of cytomegalovirus exposure and HLA in healthy donors. Germline CDR1 GTSNPN, CDR2 SVGIG (reference sequence). This CDR3 contains 14 residues. V lost 0 bases and J lost 8, with 13 bases in between.

This TCR came from a man aged 30 to 39 in good health and CMV-seronegative. The sequenced material came from PBMCs. The chain recombines TRBV30 with TRBJ1-4; D is perhaps TRBD1 (5 bases). The CDR3: CAWSVGASGEKLFF. The CDR3 DNA is TGTGCCTGGAGTGTAGGGGCCTCCGGGGAAAAACTGTTTTTT.